Listed below are T cell receptor beta chains from one sample, sequenced in a study of CD4 T cell repertoires and nickel. TCRdb reprocessed the RT-PCR reads with MiXCR, giving one entry per CDR3 protein. The sample has 470 or so distinct CDR3 sequences; roughly 70% are singletons. Sequenced input: CD4+ T cells from blood, not recorded whether cultured. The origin of the receptors is a human donor in a nickel allergy study, with or without nickel allergy (not recorded which). It is not recorded whether this sample comes from one donor or several. CDR3s include the opening cysteine and the closing phenylalanine or tryptophan. D genes are given only for firm matches. Some rows mark clone size as missing; the rest say once, few, many or name a class of expanded clone.

d_call,j_call,v_call,clone_size,cdr3_nt,cdr3_aa
TRBD1,TRBJ2-7,TRBV20-1,once,TGCAGTGCTATTTTACCGAACAGGGGATCTTGGGAGCAGTACTTC,CSAILPNRGSWEQYF
-,TRBJ2-3,TRBV11-2,-,TGTGCCAGCAGCTTTCGTGGAGCAGATACGCAGTATTTT,CASSFRGADTQYF
TRBD1,TRBJ2-7,TRBV20-1,-,TGCAGTGCTTACACCAGTCCGGGACAGCCAACTTACGAGCAGTACTTC,CSAYTSPGQPTYEQYF
-,TRBJ1-1,TRBV3-1,few,TGTGCCAGCAGCCCAGCTCGGGCCTGGGCCACTGAAGCTTTCTTT,CASSPARAWATEAFF
TRBD2,TRBJ2-1,TRBV5-1,-,TGCGCCAGCAGCCCCGGGACTAGCGGGACCAATGAGCAGTTCTTC,CASSPGTSGTNEQFF
TRBD2,TRBJ2-3,TRBV28,once,TGTGCCAGCAGTCAAGGACTAGCTTGGAACACAGATACGCAGTATTTT,CASSQGLAWNTDTQYF
-,TRBJ1-2,TRBV12-3/TRBV12-4,few,TGTGCCAGCAGTTTAGCAGGACAGCCTAACTATGGCTACACCTTC,CASSLAGQPNYGYTF
TRBD1,TRBJ2-5,TRBV5-5,-,TGTGCCAGCAGCGCCTGGACAGGACGGTTGCAAAAAGAGACCCAGTACTTC,CASSAWTGRLQKETQYF
TRBD2,TRBJ2-3,TRBV5-1,-,TGCGCCAGCAGCGCGGGACTAGCGGGTCGCACAGATACGCAGTATTTT,CASSAGLAGRTDTQYF
TRBD2,TRBJ2-7,TRBV28,-,TGTGCCAGCAGTCACGGGGGACGGCTAGCGGGGTACGAGCAGTACTTC,CASSHGGRLAGYEQYF
-,TRBJ2-5,TRBV5-1,once,TGCGCCAGCAGCTTAGGACACGCACCCCAAGAGACCCAGTACTTC,CASSLGHAPQETQYF
TRBD1,TRBJ2-5,TRBV24-1,-,TGTGCCACCAGTGTTTCCGGGACAGGTCATACAGAGACCCAGTACTTC,CATSVSGTGHTETQYF
TRBD2,TRBJ2-1,TRBV12-3/TRBV12-4,-,TGTGCCAGCAGTTTCTTAGCGGGAGGCAATGAGCAGTTCTTC,CASSFLAGGNEQFF
-,TRBJ2-2,TRBV7-9,-,TGTGCCAGCAGCTGGGCGGATCCGAGGACCGGGGAGCTGTTTTTT,CASSWADPRTGELFF
TRBD2,TRBJ2-2,TRBV7-7,-,TGTGCTAGCGGGGGCGGGAGATCCGGGGAGCTGTTTTTT,CASGGGRSGELFF
TRBD2,TRBJ2-7,TRBV20-1,few,TGCAGGGCGGAGCGGGAGGGCCACGAGCAGTACTTC,CRAEREGHEQYF
-,TRBJ1-1,TRBV20-1,-,TGCAGTGCTAGAGATCTTGGGGGGCTTGGCACTGAAGCTTTCTTT,CSARDLGGLGTEAFF
TRBD1,TRBJ2-7,TRBV7-2,-,TGTGCCAGCAACTCCGGGACAGGGAACCACGAGCAGTACTTC,CASNSGTGNHEQYF
-,TRBJ2-6,TRBV7-3,-,TGTGCCAGCAGCTCAAGGGGGTTTGGTGCCAACGTCCTGACTTTC,CASSSRGFGANVLTF
-,TRBJ1-1,TRBV28,-,TGTGCCAGCAGGGGCCCGGAATCAACTGAAGCTTTCTTT,CASRGPESTEAFF
-,TRBJ2-1,TRBV28,once,TGTGCCAGCAGCAAGACCCCCTTCAATGAGCAGTTCTTC,CASSKTPFNEQFF
-,TRBJ1-2,TRBV28,-,TGTGCCAGCAGTTTCACTGGCCCCTCGAGCTACACCTTC,CASSFTGPSSYTF
-,TRBJ1-3,TRBV28,-,TGTGCCAGCAGGAAACAAAGTGGAAACACCATATATTTT,CASRKQSGNTIYF
-,TRBJ1-4,TRBV25-1,-,TGTGCCAGCAGCTATGGACTCGGACGAGGGGAAAAACTGTTTTTT,CASSYGLGRGEKLFF
-,TRBJ2-2,TRBV5-1,-,TGCGCCAGCAGCCCAAATCCTGTCCGCACCGGGGAGCTGTTTTTT,CASSPNPVRTGELFF
TRBD1,TRBJ2-1,TRBV24-1,-,TGTGCCACCAGTCCCCCTGACAGGGGCCACAATGAGCAGTTCTTC,CATSPPDRGHNEQFF
-,TRBJ1-1,TRBV5-1,-,TGCGCCAGCAGCTGGGGACAGAACACTGAAGCTTTCTTT,CASSWGQNTEAFF
-,TRBJ2-5,TRBV5-1,-,TGCGCCAGCAGCTTGGATGTCGGGCCTCAAGAGACCCAGTACTTC,CASSLDVGPQETQYF
TRBD1,TRBJ2-2,TRBV5-1,-,TGCGCCAGCAGCTTGGGACAGGGGGCGGAGCTGTTTTTT,CASSLGQGAELFF